This T cell receptor beta chain was observed in a study of blood T cells in healthy people across ages. The study's findings and limits: Changes in expanded clonotypes were possibly confounded, as the CMV status of donors was unknown. There were more naive CD4+ cells and higher diversity in long-lived donors than in aged donors.

A second PCR, run for roughly 7 to 12 cycles, used a sample-barcoded 5' primer plus a J-beta primer mix. A 12-random-nucleotide template-switch adaptor tagged each cDNA molecule. TCRdb re-analysed the 5' RACE reads in MiXCR, keeping a single row per CDR3 protein. The table lists hundreds of thousands of distinct CDR3 sequences, 30% to 45% of them singletons, with 13% in the top ten. Germline V gene data show CDR1 as LGHNA and CDR2 as YSLEER. The V end lost 0 bases, the J end lost 6 bases, and 22 bases lay between the germline ends. The CDR3 covers 18 residues. Points on this clonotype: Its antigen remains unidentified.

RNA extraction gave at least 5.5 micrograms of total RNA per sample. The sample was blood. V and J are TRBV4-3 and TRBJ2-3, with D possibly TRBD1 on 6 matching bases. This receptor was obtained from a man aged 18 to 29 in good health. CDR3 loop: CASSQDLLRPQGRDTQYF. The CDR3 DNA sequence: TGCGCCAGCAGCCAAGATCTCTTGCGGCCACAGGGTAGGGATACGCAGTATTTT.